These 31 T cell receptor beta chains were all obtained from the same sample, sequenced in a study of identical twins. Each CDR3 protein is one row after TCRdb ran MiXCR on the 5' RACE reads. The sample shows roughly 500,000 distinct CDR3 sequences, 22% of them seen only once. Separately, the same data were catalogued under a study of T cells expressing NK-cell markers.

Sequences were obtained from CD4+ T cells sorted from blood. The receptors here all came from a woman aged 18-29 years in good health.

J is TRBJ1-2 and V is TRBV12-3 or TRBV12-4, with a weak D call TRBD1 (5 bases). Trimming removed 1 base at V and 4 bases at J, with 13 bases between. This CDR3 spans 15 amino acids. CDR3 sequence reads: CASSLGEGWGYGYTF. CDR3 bases: TGTGCCAGCAGTTTAGGAGAGGGGTGGGGCTATGGCTACACCTTC.

This clonotype appeared a few times. This rearrangement joins TRBV19 to TRBJ2-3; 8 bases match TRBD2. The CDR3 runs to 15 residues. V was clipped by 8 bases and J by 2 bases; unmatched bases: 9. Germline CDR1 LNHDA, CDR2 SQIVND (reference sequence). In DNA form, the CDR3 reads TGTGCCAGTGCGGCGGGGGGATTCTCCACAGATACGCAGTATTTT. This translates into CASAAGGFSTDTQYF.

This CDR3 is CASSLDLGTAGLGYTF. Here the CDR3 DNA reads TGCGCCAGCAGCTTGGATTTAGGGACGGCAGGACTTGGCTACACCTTC. The chain employs TRBV5-1 and TRBJ1-2, with TRBD1 as a possible D gene (5 bases). Trimming cost V 0 bases and J 7 bases, with 19 bases left between them. This CDR3 has 16 amino acids. Germline V gene sequence: CDR1 SGHRS, CDR2 YFSETQ.

This clonotype has more than one count but fewer than ten. The J gene is TRBJ2-7, the V gene TRBV11-3; D unclear. Deletions cut 0 bases from V and 5 bases from J, with 5 bases between. Per germline, CDR1 SGHNT and CDR2 YENEEA. The CDR3 runs 12 residues. The CDR3 sequence is CASSLDGHEQYF. The CDR3 bases are TGTGCCAGCAGCTTAGATGGCCACGAGCAGTACTTC. The full variable domain, rest sourced from reference TRBV11-3 and TRBJ2-7, is EAGVVQSPRYKIIEKKQPVAFWCNPISGHNTLYWYLQNLGQGPELLIRYENEEAVDDSQLPKDRFSAERLKGVDSTLKIQPAELGDSAVYLCASSLDGHEQYFGPGTRLTVT.

This rearrangement joins TRBV15 to TRBJ2-3; D gene uncertain. Trimming cost V 0 bases and J 2 bases, with 6 bases left between them. Germline V gene lookup returns CDR1 LNHNV and CDR2 YYDKDF (reference sequence). This CDR3 comprises 14 residues. CDR3 nucleotides: TGTGCCACCAGCAGAGATGTGTTCACAGATACGCAGTATTTT. Encoded protein: CATSRDVFTDTQYF.

The sample holds a few counts of this clonotype. The chain carries TRBV20-1 and TRBJ1-1; D uncertain. The CDR3 consists of 12 residues. Looked up from germline, CDR1 is DFQATT and CDR2 is SNEGSKA (reference sequence). Trimming stripped 3 bases from V and 2 bases from J, with 7 bases between. CDR3 protein: CSARRENTEAFF. CDR3 nucleotide sequence: TGCAGTGCTAGGAGGGAAAACACTGAAGCTTTCTTT.

As DNA, the CDR3 is TGTGCCAGCAGCTTGGCGGGGGGACATTCTTACAATGAGCAGTTCTTC. This sequence encodes CASSLAGGHSYNEQFF. This chain links TRBV5-6 with TRBJ2-1; possible D gene TRBD2, 7 bases. This CDR3 comprises 16 residues. The ends were cut back, 0 bases at V and 4 bases at J, with 14 bases in the middle. CDR1 SGHDT and CDR2 YYEEEE come from the germline V gene.

This chain uses TRBV3-1 with TRBJ1-2; 8 nucleotides agree with TRBD1. With 4 bases clipped from V and 7 bases from J, the junction kept 14 bases outside the gene matches. This CDR3 contains 16 residues. The germline V gene has CDR1 LGHDT and CDR2 YNNKEL (reference sequence). CDR3 sequence (DNA): TGTGCCAGCAGCCGATCAAGAAACCAGGGGGCGTCTGGCTACACCTTC. The encoded protein is CASSRSRNQGASGYTF.

This clonotype was recorded a few times. The chain recombines TRBV9 with TRBJ2-1, with 7 positions matching TRBD2. Germline-derived CDR1 and CDR2 are SGDLS and YYNGEE. The length of the CDR3 is 17 residues. Trimming cost V 4 bases and J 7 bases; bases outside gene matches: 17. The CDR3 DNA reads as TGTGCCAGCAGCTTAGGGGAAGCGGGACGGGGTACGAATGAGCAGTTCTTC. This gives the protein CASSLGEAGRGTNEQFF.

The chain combines TRBV20-1 with TRBJ1-1, with D uncertain. The CDR3 is made up of 15 amino acids. CDR1 and CDR2 (germline): DFQATT, SNEGSKA (reference sequence). V gave up 6 bases and J gave up 5 bases, with 22 bases separating them. The CDR3 region has the DNA TGCAGTGCCCTACCAAAGGGCAGCTTAAGTACTGAAGCTTTCTTT. Its translation: CSALPKGSLSTEAFF.

V usage is TRBV11-3 and J usage is TRBJ2-7; weak D call: TRBD2 (6 bases). Germline loops: CDR1 SGHNT, CDR2 YENEEA. The CDR3 consists of 12 residues. V was trimmed by 6 bases and J by 2 bases, leaving 8 bases between them. The CDR3, as DNA: TGTGCCAGCAGGCGGGACGCCTACGAGCAGTACTTC. Amino acid sequence: CASRRDAYEQYF.

The genes are TRBV6-5 and TRBJ2-7; TRBD2 aligns across 11 bases. The CDR3 has 17 amino acids. V was pared by 2 bases and J by 3 bases, with 9 bases of the junction left unmatched. Per the germline V gene, CDR1 is MNHEY and CDR2 is SVGAGI. This chain's CDR3 is CASSYLPTSGSFYEQYF. For the CDR3, the DNA is TGTGCCAGCAGTTACCTCCCCACTAGCGGGAGTTTCTACGAGCAGTACTTC.

The table lists this clonotype with many counts. This chain uses TRBV20-1 with TRBJ2-7; 10 bases agree with TRBD2. CDR1 and CDR2 from the germline V gene are DFQATT and SNEGSKA (reference sequence). This CDR3 spans 14 amino acids. V lost 5 bases to trimming and J lost 2 bases; unmatched junction nucleotides: 6. The CDR3 is CSASTSGVTYEQYF. For the CDR3, the DNA is TGCAGTGCTTCTACTAGCGGGGTCACCTACGAGCAGTACTTC.

This clonotype has more than one count but fewer than ten. The chain has TRBV7-9 and TRBJ2-1; perhaps TRBD2 as D (6 bases). The germline CDR1 and CDR2 sequences are SEHNR and FQNEAQ (reference sequence). V was shortened by 5 bases and J by 9 bases, with 14 bases between the two germline ends. The CDR3 sequence is 13 residues long. For the CDR3, the DNA is TGTGCCAGCAGCCCCCGGGCGGGGTTTGAGCAGTTCTTC. This codes for CASSPRAGFEQFF.

There are a few counts of this clonotype. V is TRBV5-1 and J is TRBJ2-7; D is tentatively TRBD1 or TRBD2 (5 bases each). The CDR3 is 19 amino acids. The V and J ends lost 1 base and 3 bases respectively, with 26 bases between them. The V gene's germline CDR1 is SGHRS and CDR2 YFSETQ. As DNA, the CDR3 is TGCGCCAGCAGCTTGTTTCTCAAATCGACCCGGGACGGTGGCTACGAGCAGTACTTC. Protein product: CASSLFLKSTRDGGYEQYF.

This clonotype came up a few times. This chain links TRBV12-5 with TRBJ1-3; D gene uncertain. V gave up 3 bases and J gave up 7 bases, with 7 bases separating them. The CDR3 is 12 amino acids. In germline, CDR1 is LGHNT, CDR2 FRNRAP. The CDR3 region is CASGLTTNTIYF. For the CDR3, the DNA is TGTGCTAGTGGTTTAACTACTAACACCATATATTTT.

This sequence joins TRBV20-1 and TRBJ2-1; 9 positions agree with TRBD2. CDR3 length: 14 residues. CDR1 and CDR2 from the germline V gene are DFQATT and SNEGSKA (reference sequence). V shed 0 bases, J shed 3 bases, and the junction held 0 bases outside the gene matches. The CDR3 sequence is CSARDSGSYNEQFF. CDR3 DNA: TGCAGTGCTAGAGATAGCGGGAGCTACAATGAGCAGTTCTTC.

The chain is built from TRBV20-1 and TRBJ2-7, with 7 bases fitting TRBD1. This CDR3 is 13 amino acids long. The V gene's germline CDR1 is DFQATT and CDR2 SNEGSKA (reference sequence). V shed 5 bases, J shed 3 bases, and the junction held 7 bases outside the gene matches. The CDR3 DNA reads TGCAGTGCTTTTCAACAGGGGATCTACGAGCAGTACTTC. Translated, it gives CSAFQQGIYEQYF.

V usage is TRBV20-1 and J usage is TRBJ2-7; D is ambiguous. V lost 0 bases, J lost 7 bases, and 13 bases lay in between. Germline V CDR1 and CDR2: DFQATT, SNEGSKA (reference sequence). The CDR3 contains 13 residues. As DNA, the CDR3 is TGCAGTGCTAGAGATACAAGGGTGAGGGAGCAGTACTTC. Translation: CSARDTRVREQYF.

This clonotype came up a few times. The rearrangement links TRBV20-1 to TRBJ2-3; 8 bases are a match to TRBD2. In germline, CDR1 is DFQATT, CDR2 SNEGSKA (reference sequence). V lost 6 bases to trimming and J lost 4 bases; unmatched junction nucleotides: 6. CDR3 length equals 13 residues. DNA for the CDR3: TGCAGTGCGGAAACTAGCGGATCAGATACGCAGTATTTT. Its translation is CSAETSGSDTQYF.

This clonotype was counted many times. V gene TRBV5-4 combines with J gene TRBJ1-1, with D uncertain. The length of the CDR3 is 14 residues. With 0 bases removed from V and 2 bases from J, the gap between germline ends came to 8 bases. Per germline, CDR1 SGHNT and CDR2 YYREEE (reference sequence). The CDR3 DNA reads as TGTGCCAGCAGCTTGGGCAGGAGTAACACTGAAGCTTTCTTT. This codes for CASSLGRSNTEAFF.

This rearrangement joins TRBV7-9 to TRBJ2-1; TRBD1 agrees at 8 bases. This CDR3 spans 12 amino acids. CDR1 is SEHNR, CDR2 FQNEAQ, per germline (reference sequence). Trimming cost V 6 bases and J 7 bases; bases outside gene matches: 2. CDR3 loop: CASSQGANEQFF. The CDR3, as DNA: TGTGCCAGCAGTCAGGGGGCTAATGAGCAGTTCTTC.

This clonotype was picked up many times. J is TRBJ2-3 and V is TRBV7-9; D unclear. CDR1 and CDR2 (germline): SEHNR, FQNEAQ (reference sequence). The ends were cut back, 1 base at V and 5 bases at J, with 7 bases in the middle. CDR3 length equals 13 residues. Here the CDR3 DNA reads TGTGCCAGCAGCTTAGGTTCGAAAGATACGCAGTATTTT. Amino acid sequence: CASSLGSKDTQYF.

The chain joins TRBV12-3 or TRBV12-4 to TRBJ2-7, with 13 nucleotides matching TRBD2. V dropped 5 bases and J dropped 5; count of bases not matched to a gene: 3. The CDR3 spans 14 residues. CDR3 residues: CASSQTSGRNEQYF. In DNA, the CDR3 is TGTGCCAGCAGTCAGACTAGCGGGAGGAACGAGCAGTACTTC.

The chain is built from TRBV30 and TRBJ2-1; no clear D. CDR1 and CDR2 from the germline V gene are GTSNPN and SVGIG (reference sequence). Trimming took 2 bases from V and 4 from J, leaving 6 bases between them. CDR3 length: 12 amino acids. The CDR3 bases are TGTGCCTGGAGTCGACTTTACAATGAGCAGTTCTTC. This translates into CAWSRLYNEQFF.

This clonotype occurred a few times. CDR3 in amino acids: CASSLSRMNTEAFF. Here the CDR3 DNA reads TGTGCCAGCAGCTTGTCGCGGATGAACACTGAAGCTTTCTTT. The chain joins TRBV5-5 to TRBJ1-1; D remains unclear. The CDR3 has 14 residues. Trimming cost V 1 base and J 0 bases, with 7 bases left between them. Germline V gives CDR1 SGHKS, CDR2 YYEKEE (reference sequence).

The rearrangement uses TRBV5-6 and TRBJ2-1; TRBD2 matches at 8 bases. Germline V gene data show CDR1 as SGHDT and CDR2 as YYEEEE. The ends lost 4 bases at V and 6 bases at J; junction bases unmatched: 9. The CDR3 sequence is 15 residues long. The CDR3 sequence is CASSPRGLVSNEQFF. CDR3 in DNA: TGTGCCAGCAGCCCCCGGGGACTAGTGAGCAATGAGCAGTTCTTC.

In this sample, this clonotype turned up a few times. V is TRBV20-1 and J is TRBJ2-5; 7 bases fit TRBD1. V trimming: 7 bases; J trimming: 3 bases; junction bases outside the gene matches: 8. The CDR3 runs 13 residues. CDR1 is DFQATT and CDR2 is SNEGSKA in the germline V gene (reference sequence). The CDR3 nucleotides are TGCAGTGGCCTGCTCGACAGGGAAGAGACCCAGTACTTC. Translated, it gives CSGLLDREETQYF.

The rearrangement uses TRBV6-2 or TRBV6-3 and TRBJ2-7; 8 nucleotides align to TRBD1. Germline V gives CDR1 MNHEY, CDR2 SVGEGT. The CDR3 covers 13 residues. J gave up 2 bases and V 7 bases, and 4 bases lay outside the gene matches. The DNA of the CDR3 is TGTGCCAGCAACGACAGGGGCGCCTACGAGCAGTACTTC. This encodes CASNDRGAYEQYF.

The gene calls are TRBV10-3 and TRBJ1-4; D remains unclear. The ends were cut back, 0 bases at V and 3 bases at J, with 8 bases in the middle. Germline lookup yields CDR1 ENHRY and CDR2 SYGVKD. This CDR3 has 15 amino acids. CDR3 loop: CAISESGRSNEKLFF. The CDR3 DNA sequence: TGTGCCATCAGTGAGTCCGGACGGTCTAATGAAAAACTGTTTTTT.

This clonotype has ten or more counts. The V call is TRBV12-3 or TRBV12-4, the J call TRBJ2-7, with 10 bases matching TRBD2. CDR3 length equals 16 residues. J gave up 2 bases and V 6 bases, and 10 bases lay outside the gene matches. CDR3 in amino acids: CASSATPGLAAYEQYF. For the CDR3, the DNA is TGTGCCAGCAGCGCAACGCCCGGACTAGCGGCCTACGAGCAGTACTTC.